These 28 T cell receptor beta chains came from one sample sequenced in a study of regulatory T cells in long-lasting Graves disease. Time point given: newly diagnosed GD, antithyroid drugs for less than 3 months. Making the TCR library involved RNA that had been extracted from PBMCs. To make TCR beta libraries, researchers used iRepertoire HTBI primers and Arm-PCR of CDR3 regions. TCRdb re-called the multiplex PCR reads through MiXCR, storing one row per CDR3 protein. Here the sample spans a few hundred thousand distinct CDR3 sequences, approximately 10% being singletons. These data also featured in a second study, about T cells in Graves' hyperthyroidism and ophthalmopathy.

The starting material was peripheral blood mononuclear cells (PBMCs), obtained at new diagnosis, from a patient treated with antithyroid drugs. These receptors were collected from a woman aged 18 to 35 with Graves disease.

The V call is TRBV20-1, the J call TRBJ1-6; 8 bases fit TRBD1. This CDR3 spans 16 amino acids. Germline-derived CDR1 and CDR2 are DFQATT and SNEGSKA (reference sequence). The V gene end was trimmed by 7 bases and the J gene end by 7 bases; junction bases not matched to a gene: 15. The CDR3 sequence: CSVTSNRGGENSPLHF. The CDR3 nucleotides read TGCAGTGTCACGTCCAACAGGGGGGGGGAGAATTCACCCCTCCACTTT.

On this clonotype: One base away lies a much larger clone, so this may be a sequencing read error. The chain is built from TRBV30 and TRBJ1-5, with D perhaps matching TRBD1 (5 bases). The CDR3 runs 15 residues. The V gene's germline CDR1 is GTSNPN and CDR2 SVGIG (reference sequence). Trimming left V 0 bases short and J 12 bases short, with 21 bases between. The CDR3 nucleotides read TGTGCCTGGAGTGTAGGGGTTCGGCAGGTACACCTCCAGCATTTT. It codes for CAWSVGVRQVHLQHF.

This clonotype has only a few counts. The CDR3 loop is CASSRQGSTDTQYF. The CDR3 DNA follows: TGTGCCAGCAGTCGACAGGGGAGCACAGATACGCAGTATTTT. The chain recombines TRBV6-1 with TRBJ2-3; TRBD1 matches 8 bases. This CDR3 has 14 residues. The germline V gene encodes CDR1 MNHNS and CDR2 SASEGT. V shed 5 bases, J shed 0 bases, and the junction held 1 base outside the gene matches.

This clonotype was recorded many times. This rearrangement joins TRBV28 to TRBJ1-2, with 8 bases aligning to TRBD1. Germline V gives CDR1 MDHEN, CDR2 SYDVKM. V lost 5 bases to trimming and J lost 7 bases; unmatched junction nucleotides: 9. The CDR3 sequence is 14 residues long. CDR3: CASSPGTGRFGYTF. The CDR3 nucleotides are TGTGCCAGCAGTCCCGGGACAGGAAGATTTGGCTACACCTTC.

The J gene is TRBJ1-3, the V gene TRBV4-1; D not certain. Trimming stripped 0 bases from V and 4 bases from J, with 16 bases between. CDR3 size: 17 residues. In germline, CDR1 is MGHRA, CDR2 YSYEKL. CDR3 DNA: TGCGCCAGCAGCCAAGATTTGGCCTCTGCTAAGGGAAACACCATATATTTT. Amino acid sequence: CASSQDLASAKGNTIYF.

This chain uses TRBV27 with TRBJ2-1, with 13 bases fitting TRBD2. V lost 4 bases, J lost 0 bases, and 9 bases stayed unmatched. The CDR3 sequence is 19 residues long. Germline V lookup: CDR1 MNHEY, CDR2 SMNVEV (reference sequence). CDR3 loop: CASSSRLAGGPTSYNEQFF. The CDR3 nucleotides read TGTGCCAGCAGTTCTAGACTAGCGGGGGGCCCGACCTCCTACAATGAGCAGTTCTTC.

This clonotype was recorded many times. J is TRBJ1-1 and V is TRBV7-8, with D possibly matching TRBD1 (6 bases). This CDR3 is 16 amino acids long. V lost 7 bases and J 4 bases, leaving 22 bases between the germline ends. Germline V gene data show CDR1 as SGHVS and CDR2 as FQNEAQ. The CDR3 region is CASTLRDTPIGTEAFF. Here the CDR3 DNA reads TGTGCCAGCACACTGAGGGACACCCCGATAGGCACTGAAGCTTTCTTT.

This clonotype was seen many times. The rearrangement uses TRBV6-9 and TRBJ2-1; D is tentatively TRBD1 or TRBD2 (5 bases each). Trimming pared 3 bases from V and 2 bases from J, leaving 8 bases between. This CDR3 is built from 14 residues. Germline CDR1 and CDR2: MNHGY and SVAAGI. The CDR3 is CASSYEGTYNEQFF. CDR3 sequence (DNA): TGTGCCAGCAGTTACGAGGGGACCTACAATGAGCAGTTCTTC.

At least ten counts were recorded for this clonotype. This chain joins TRBV2 and TRBJ1-3; D unresolved. V lost 4 bases to trimming and J lost 4 bases, with 17 bases between them. Germline-derived CDR1 and CDR2 are SNHLY and FYNNEI. The CDR3 loop spans 16 amino acids. CDR3 nucleotide sequence: TGTGCCAGCAGTGCGTCCCCAAAGGCGGGGGGAAACACCATATATTTT. Amino acids: CASSASPKAGGNTIYF. Filled out from reference TRBV2 and TRBJ1-3, the complete variable domain reads EPEVTQTPSHQVTQMGQEVILRCVPISNHLYFYWYRQILGQKVEFLVSFYNNEISEKSEIFDDQFSVERPDGSNFTLKIRSTKLEDSAMYFCASSASPKAGGNTIYFGEGSWLTVV.

This clonotype has just a few counts. This could be a read error, since a much larger clone is one nucleotide away. The chain recombines TRBV29-1 with TRBJ1-1, with TRBD1 identical over 8 bases. Germline lookup yields CDR1 SQVTM and CDR2 ANQGSEA. This CDR3 contains 13 residues. This CDR3 is CSVERDRNIEAFF. For the CDR3, the DNA is TGCAGCGTTGAACGGGACAGGAACATTGAAGCTTTCTTT.

The table lists this clonotype with a few counts. The rearrangement uses TRBV10-3 and TRBJ2-7, with 8 nucleotides matching TRBD2. There are 16 residues in the CDR3. Germline-derived CDR1 and CDR2 are ENHRY and SYGVKD. After removal of 7 bases from V and 1 base from J, the junction contained 12 bases not matched to a gene. CDR3 DNA: TGTGCCATCAAAGGAAGGCGGGAGGACCCATCCTACGAGCAGTACTTC. This encodes CAIKGRREDPSYEQYF.

This clonotype was seen at least ten times. J is TRBJ1-2 and V is TRBV19, with a weak D call TRBD1 (5 bases). The germline CDR1 and CDR2 sequences are LNHDA and SQIVND (reference sequence). The V end was cut by 5 bases, the J end by 4 bases, with 14 bases between. This CDR3 contains 14 residues. CDR3 DNA: TGTGCCAGTAGTTTCGAGGGACGGAGCTATGGCTACACCTTC. Its translation: CASSFEGRSYGYTF.

This clonotype occurred a few times. A junction end diverges from the germline sequence, so it may reflect a read error. The CDR3 sequence: CSARDTGTSDPYEQHF. CDR3 DNA: TGCAGTGCTAGAGACACCGGGACTAGCGACCCCTACGAGCAGCACTTC. The rearrangement joins TRBV20-1 to TRBJ2-7; 10 nucleotides align to TRBD2. Germline V gene sequence: CDR1 DFQATT, CDR2 SNEGSKA (reference sequence). The CDR3 loop spans 16 amino acids.

The chain employs TRBV4-2 and TRBJ2-7; 7 nucleotides align to TRBD2. This CDR3 comprises 14 residues. The V gene end was trimmed by 0 bases and the J gene end by 10 bases; junction bases not matched to a gene: 9. Germline V lookup: CDR1 LGHNA, CDR2 YNFKEQ. The CDR3 region is CASSQEVGLGDQYV. For the CDR3, the DNA is TGTGCCAGCAGCCAAGAGGTCGGACTAGGGGATCAGTACGTC.

This clonotype has just a few counts. J is TRBJ2-1 and V is TRBV12-3 or TRBV12-4, with TRBD2 matching over 10 bases. The CDR3 consists of 17 residues. V dropped 5 bases and J dropped 3; count of bases not matched to a gene: 10. CDR3 loop: CASSPSGLAGVYNEQFF. For the CDR3, the DNA is TGTGCCAGCAGTCCCTCCGGGCTAGCGGGGGTCTACAATGAGCAGTTCTTC.

This clonotype has a count of ten or more. The chain combines TRBV2 with TRBJ1-2; perhaps TRBD1 as D (5 bases). V dropped 0 bases and J dropped 5 bases, with 19 bases sitting between them. This CDR3 has 17 amino acids. Germline V gene lookup returns CDR1 SNHLY and CDR2 FYNNEI. The CDR3 is CASSEAGDVPALYGYTF. The DNA of the CDR3 is TGTGCCAGCAGTGAAGCGGGGGACGTTCCGGCCTTATATGGCTACACCTTC.

The chain links TRBV11-2 to TRBJ2-7; 8 bases are shared with TRBD2. V trimming: 2 bases; J trimming: 4 bases; junction bases outside the gene matches: 13. Germline CDR1 is SGHAT and CDR2 is FQNNGV. The CDR3 length is 17 residues. CDR3 in amino acids: CASSLSGGGTLGYEQYV. The CDR3 DNA reads TGTGCCAGCAGCTTATCGGGCGGGGGGACACTAGGTTACGAGCAGTACGTC.

This clonotype was recorded at least ten times. The CDR3, as DNA: TGCAGCGCCCTAGGGTCGGTGACCGGGGAGCTGTTTTTT. It translates to CSALGSVTGELFF. This rearrangement joins TRBV29-1 to TRBJ2-2; the D is unclear. The CDR3 length is 13 residues. Per the germline V gene, CDR1 is SQVTM and CDR2 is ANQGSEA. V lost 7 bases, J lost 5 bases, and 14 bases lay in between.

This clonotype was seen many times. The V call is TRBV20-1, the J call TRBJ2-1; unclear D gene. The CDR3 runs 15 residues. Germline values: CDR1 DFQATT, CDR2 SNEGSKA (reference sequence). V gave up 0 bases and J gave up 0 bases, with 9 bases separating them. CDR3 coding DNA: TGCAGTGCTAGAGATCCTACGAGCTCCTACAATGAGCAGTTCTTC. This encodes CSARDPTSSYNEQFF.

This clonotype has at least ten counts. The V call is TRBV20-1, the J call TRBJ1-5; tentative D call: TRBD1 (5 bases). Looked up from germline, CDR1 is DFQATT and CDR2 is SNEGSKA (reference sequence). The V gene lost 4 bases and the J gene lost 2 bases, with 12 bases spanning the gap. The CDR3 is made up of 14 amino acids. The CDR3 reads CSATQGGGNQPQHF. CDR3 bases: TGCAGTGCTACCCAGGGAGGAGGCAATCAGCCCCAGCATTTT.

This clonotype was seen repeatedly, ten times or more. This rearrangement joins TRBV28 to TRBJ2-1, with D uncertain. This CDR3 spans 12 amino acids. With 5 bases removed from V and 7 bases from J, the gap between germline ends came to 9 bases. Germline V CDR1 and CDR2: MDHEN, SYDVKM. The CDR3 region has the DNA TGTGCCAGCAGTCGGCTATGGAATGAGCAGTTCTTC. The encoded protein is CASSRLWNEQFF.

This chain connects TRBV4-3 to TRBJ1-2; D is possibly TRBD1 (5 bases). This CDR3 contains 16 residues. CDR1 is LGHNA and CDR2 is YSLEER in the germline V gene. The V end was cut by 0 bases, the J end by 4 bases, with 15 bases between. The CDR3 nucleotides are TGCGCCAGCAGCCAAGACTTCGGGGCTGTTGGCTATGGCTACACCTTC. This encodes CASSQDFGAVGYGYTF.

This chain connects TRBV6-9 to TRBJ1-2, with D uncertain. The CDR3 length is 14 residues. Trimming removed 3 bases at V and 6 bases at J, with 14 bases between. From germline, CDR1 is MNHGY and CDR2 SVAAGI. DNA for the CDR3: TGTGCCAGCAGTTACTCTACAGAGGGCGATGGCTACACCTTC. Protein product: CASSYSTEGDGYTF.

Only a few counts were recorded for this clonotype. The rearrangement uses TRBV29-1 and TRBJ1-4, with D hard to call. V was shortened by 7 bases and J by 0 bases, with 12 bases between the two germline ends. Per germline, CDR1 SQVTM and CDR2 ANQGSEA. This CDR3 comprises 14 residues. The CDR3 protein is CSARRGATNEKLFF. The CDR3, as DNA: TGCAGCGCGCGGCGGGGTGCAACTAATGAAAAACTGTTTTTT.

This clonotype was counted ten times or more. The chain links TRBV5-1 to TRBJ1-1; 9 positions agree with TRBD1. Germline trimming cut 6 bases from V and 5 bases from J; bases unmatched to any gene: 11. Germline lookup yields CDR1 SGHRS and CDR2 YFSETQ. This CDR3 contains 15 residues. CDR3 DNA: TGCGCCAGCAAGAAAAACAGGGGGCAAGGAACTGAAGCTTTCTTT. Translation gives CASKKNRGQGTEAFF.

There are a few counts of this clonotype. This rearrangement joins TRBV29-1 to TRBJ1-2, with 9 bases that match TRBD1. Germline CDR1 and CDR2: SQVTM and ANQGSEA. Losses at the gene ends were 3 bases for V and 6 bases for J; bases not matched to a gene: 11. The length of the CDR3 is 15 residues. Here the CDR3 reads CSVDNKDRGFNGYTF. In DNA form, the CDR3 reads TGCAGCGTTGACAATAAGGACAGGGGTTTTAATGGCTACACCTTC. The full variable domain, its missing parts supplied by reference TRBV29-1 and TRBJ1-2, is SAVISQKPSRDICQRGTSLTIQCQVDSQVTMMFWYRQQPGQSLTLIATANQGSEATYESGFVIDKFPISRPNLTFSTLTVSNMSPEDSSIYLCSVDNKDRGFNGYTFGSGTRLTVV.

This clonotype was recorded at least ten times. This sequence joins TRBV7-9 and TRBJ2-3; D not resolved. The V end lost 5 bases, the J end lost 6 bases, and 15 bases lay between the germline ends. Germline V gene lookup returns CDR1 SEHNR and CDR2 FQNEAQ (reference sequence). The CDR3 has 14 amino acids. The CDR3 here is CASSPYDHGDTQYF. The CDR3 coding sequence is TGTGCCAGCAGCCCCTATGACCACGGCGATACGCAGTATTTT.

The sample holds many counts of this clonotype. The chain carries TRBV6-5 and TRBJ2-1; the D gene is possibly TRBD2 (5 bases). This CDR3 comprises 14 residues. The germline CDR1 and CDR2 sequences are MNHEY and SVGAGI. The ends were cut back, 0 bases at V and 3 bases at J, with 6 bases in the middle. CDR3 loop: CASSYSRDYNEQFF. The DNA of the CDR3 is TGTGCCAGCAGTTACTCCCGGGACTACAATGAGCAGTTCTTC.